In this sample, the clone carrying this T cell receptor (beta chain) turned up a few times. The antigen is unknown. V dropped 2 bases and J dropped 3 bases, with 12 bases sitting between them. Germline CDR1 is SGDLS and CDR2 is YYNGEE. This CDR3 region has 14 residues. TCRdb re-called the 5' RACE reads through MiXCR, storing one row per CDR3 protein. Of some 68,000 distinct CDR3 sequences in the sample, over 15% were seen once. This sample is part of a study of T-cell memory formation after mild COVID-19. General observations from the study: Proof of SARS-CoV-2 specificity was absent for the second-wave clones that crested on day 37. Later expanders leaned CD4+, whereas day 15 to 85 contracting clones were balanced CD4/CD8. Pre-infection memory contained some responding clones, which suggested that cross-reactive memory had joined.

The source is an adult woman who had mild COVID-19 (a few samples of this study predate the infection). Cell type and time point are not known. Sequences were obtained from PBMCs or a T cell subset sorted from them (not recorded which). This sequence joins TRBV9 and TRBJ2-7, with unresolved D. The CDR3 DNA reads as TGTGCCAGCAGCGTCACTTATAAGGGCTACGAGCAGTACTTC. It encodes CASSVTYKGYEQYF.